This T cell receptor beta chain derives from a study of radiation and T cells in renal cell carcinoma. Study-wide findings and caveats: In blood, top tumor clones expanded by 2 weeks, shrinking by 4.

Libraries were prepared by immunoSEQ multiplex PCR; TCRdb keeps only in-frame clonotypes and omits some of them. Seen here are approximately 61,000 clones, around 78% observed once, and the top ten hold approximately 7%. Time point in this sample: blood 2 weeks post-SBRT. The treatment is: 15 Gy SBRT to primary tumor, nephrectomy 4 weeks later. Radiation-treated patients gave blood at baseline, week 2 and week 4. Clear cell pathology was present in this patient's renal cell carcinoma. Worth noting for this clone: Its antigen is not identified.

The sequenced sample was blood, obtained from a patient whose treatment included radiotherapy and nephrectomy. The sequence came from a man in his 60s with renal cell carcinoma.

CDR3: CASSVSSGTAASQETQYF. The CDR3 DNA reads TGTGCCAGCAGCGTAAGTTCCGGGACAGCGGCCTCCCAAGAGACCCAGTACTTC. The V call is TRBV9, the J call TRBJ2-5; 7 nucleotides align to TRBD1. This CDR3 spans 18 amino acids. Unmatched junction bases numbered 13, after V lost 1 base and J lost 1 base. CDR1 is SGDLS, CDR2 YYNGEE, per germline.